A single sample gave rise to the 17 T cell receptor beta chains below, sequenced in a study of T cells in Graves' hyperthyroidism and ophthalmopathy. The investigators amplified TCR beta CDR3 regions from RNA transcripts. TCR CDR3 underwent first-round RT-PCR with the HTBI primer set. One entry per CDR3 protein results from TCRdb running MiXCR on the multiplex PCR reads. The table shows 350,000 or so distinct CDR3 sequences, with roughly 20% occurring only once. The specimen sequenced was blood. These receptors all come from a woman between 35 and 50 years old with Graves' ophthalmopathy.

This clonotype appeared many times. The V and J genes are TRBV28 and TRBJ2-2; no clear D. CDR1 MDHEN and CDR2 SYDVKM come from the germline V gene. The V and J ends lost 7 bases and 0 bases respectively, with 9 bases between them. This CDR3 contains 14 residues. CDR3 in amino acids: CASNFISNTGELFF. The DNA of the CDR3 is TGTGCCAGCAATTTCATTTCGAACACCGGGGAGCTGTTTTTT. Complete variable domain (other parts from reference TRBV28 and TRBJ2-2): DVKVTQSSRYLVKRTGEKVFLECVQDMDHENMFWYRQDPGLGLRLIYFSYDVKMKEKGDIPEGYSVSREKKERFSLILESASTNQTSMYLCASNFISNTGELFFGEGSRLTVL.

This clonotype occurred many times. The gene calls are TRBV12-3 or TRBV12-4 and TRBJ1-5, with 9 bases matching TRBD1. V lost 6 bases, J lost 0 bases, and 6 bases stayed unmatched. The CDR3 has 16 residues. This chain's CDR3 is CASSPDRGYSNQPQHF. In DNA form, the CDR3 reads TGTGCCAGCAGCCCGGACAGGGGCTATAGCAATCAGCCCCAGCATTTT.

The CDR3 is CASSQIGANYGYTF. CDR3 sequence (DNA): TGCGCCAGCAGCCAGATAGGGGCGAACTATGGCTACACCTTC. The rearrangement links TRBV4-3 to TRBJ1-2; a weak D match, TRBD1 (5 bases). Deletions cut 3 bases from V and 2 bases from J, with 10 bases between. Germline loops: CDR1 LGHNA, CDR2 YSLEER. The CDR3 spans 14 residues.

This clonotype was recorded at least ten times. This sequence joins TRBV24-1 and TRBJ2-7, with 10 bases aligning to TRBD1. Trimming at V came to 4 bases and at J to 6 bases, leaving 8 bases not matched to a gene. CDR3 size: 15 residues. Germline-derived CDR1 and CDR2 are KGHDR and SFDVKD. The CDR3 protein is CATSDAGTGVSEQYF. The CDR3 DNA reads as TGTGCCACCAGTGACGCTGGGACAGGGGTAAGCGAGCAGTACTTC.

This clonotype was detected many times. The chain joins TRBV27 to TRBJ2-7; D is uncertain. The CDR3 spans 13 residues. Germline CDR1 reads MNHEY; CDR2 reads SMNVEV (reference sequence). V lost 4 bases and J lost 4, with 11 bases in between. Written as DNA, the CDR3 is TGTGCCAGCAGTTCCCTCGACCGATACGAGCAGTACTTC. It yields the protein CASSSLDRYEQYF.

This clonotype showed up many times. At one end the junction does not follow the germline gene, possibly because of a read error. The gene calls are TRBV7-6 and TRBJ2-5; D remains unclear. Per the germline V gene, CDR1 is SGHVS and CDR2 is FNYEAQ. The CDR3 loop spans 13 amino acids. The CDR3 here is CAGSLGPPEAQYF. CDR3 sequence (DNA): TGTGCCGGCAGCTTAGGTCCCCCCGAGGCCCAGTACTTC.

This clonotype was counted once. J is TRBJ2-7 and V is TRBV28, with TRBD2 identical over 8 bases. The CDR3 loop spans 15 amino acids. The germline V gene encodes CDR1 MDHEN and CDR2 SYDVKM. With 3 bases clipped from V and 4 bases from J, the junction kept 8 bases outside the gene matches. The CDR3 is CASSLRGVLLYEQYF. The CDR3 DNA follows: TGTGCCAGCAGTTTGCGGGGGGTACTTCTATACGAGCAGTACTTC.

This clonotype has ten or more counts. The rearrangement links TRBV20-1 to TRBJ2-5, with D tentatively TRBD2 (6 bases). Trimming removed 1 base from V and 9 bases from J, with 12 bases in between. There are 12 residues in the CDR3. Germline CDR1 reads DFQATT; CDR2 reads SNEGSKA (reference sequence). DNA for the CDR3: TGCAGTGCTAGAGCCGGGGGTGAGGCCCAGTACTTC. Amino acid sequence: CSARAGGEAQYF.

This clonotype was observed a few times. The chain recombines TRBV20-1 with TRBJ2-5; TRBD2 matches 7 bases. Germline CDR1 and CDR2: DFQATT and SNEGSKA (reference sequence). V lost 3 bases and J lost 0; bases outside the gene matches: 7. The length of the CDR3 is 15 residues. The CDR3 DNA follows: TGCAGTGCTAGTGGTGGCGGGGGAAACCAAGAGACCCAGTACTTC. Translation: CSASGGGGNQETQYF.

J is TRBJ2-5 and V is TRBV5-1; possible D gene TRBD2, 6 bases. Germline assignment: CDR1 SGHRS and CDR2 YFSETQ. The CDR3 runs to 13 residues. With 6 bases removed from V and 3 bases from J, the gap between germline ends came to 12 bases. This chain's CDR3 is CASNPGLEETQYF. The CDR3 DNA follows: TGCGCCAGCAACCCGGGACTGGAAGAGACCCAGTACTTC.

The chain couples TRBV30 to TRBJ1-5, with D perhaps TRBD1 (6 bases). Germline CDR1 reads GTSNPN; CDR2 reads SVGIG (reference sequence). V was trimmed by 1 base and J by 6 bases, leaving 10 bases between them. This CDR3 comprises 13 residues. The CDR3 nucleotides are TGTGCCTGGAGTGCCGGGGGCCCTCAGCCCCAGCATTTT. This codes for CAWSAGGPQPQHF.

The sample holds many counts of this clonotype. V gene TRBV30 combines with J gene TRBJ2-6; D is perhaps TRBD1 or TRBD2 (5 bases each). The CDR3 runs to 14 residues. V was shortened by 0 bases and J by 2 bases, with 5 bases between the two germline ends. CDR1 GTSNPN and CDR2 SVGIG come from the germline V gene (reference sequence). The CDR3 bases are TGTGCCTGGAGTGTGGGGGCTGGGGCCAACGTCCTGACTTTC. It yields the protein CAWSVGAGANVLTF.

This clonotype was recorded many times. The rearrangement joins TRBV20-1 to TRBJ1-2; 7 bases agree with TRBD1. The junction had 8 bases not matched to a gene; V was cut back by 7 bases and J by 3 bases. Germline assignment: CDR1 DFQATT and CDR2 SNEGSKA (reference sequence). The CDR3 is 13 amino acids. Here the CDR3 reads CSVPTGYYYGYTF. CDR3 bases: TGCAGTGTCCCGACAGGGTACTACTATGGCTACACCTTC.

The CDR3 nucleotides read TGCGCCAGCAGCCCGGGACTAGCGGGGGGCAACTACGAGCAGTACTTC. It is translated as CASSPGLAGGNYEQYF. The chain couples TRBV4-1 to TRBJ2-7; 15 bases map to TRBD2. Per germline, CDR1 MGHRA and CDR2 YSYEKL. The CDR3 consists of 16 residues. Trimming cost V 4 bases and J 3 bases; bases outside gene matches: 4.

This clonotype showed up many times. The genes are TRBV2 and TRBJ2-7; D uncertain. Germline CDR1 is SNHLY and CDR2 is FYNNEI. Trimming left V 2 bases short and J 5 bases short, with 4 bases between. This CDR3 is 11 amino acids long. CDR3 amino acids: CASSEQNEQYF. The CDR3 DNA sequence: TGTGCCAGCAGTGAACAAAACGAGCAGTACTTC.

This clonotype has only a few counts. The chain employs TRBV18 and TRBJ1-1; D ambiguous. Between the trimmed V and J ends, which lost 1 base and 4 bases, there was a span of 7 bases. Germline loops: CDR1 KGHSH, CDR2 LQKENI. The CDR3 is 13 residues long. DNA for the CDR3: TGTGCCAGCTCACCACGTGCCCGCACTGAAGCTTTCTTT. This gives the protein CASSPRARTEAFF. The variable domain in full, with the rest retrieved from reference TRBV18 and TRBJ1-1, is NAGVMQNPRHLVRRRGQEARLRCSPMKGHSHVYWYRQLPEEGLKFMVYLQKENIIDESGMPKERFSAEFPKEGPSILRIQQVVRGDSAAYFCASSPRARTEAFFGQGTRLTVV.

In its sample, this clonotype was seen once. The chain joins TRBV15 to TRBJ1-6, with D possibly being TRBD1 (5 bases). V was shortened by 3 bases and J by 7 bases, with 13 bases between the two germline ends. The CDR3 consists of 15 residues. Per germline, CDR1 LNHNV and CDR2 YYDKDF (reference sequence). The CDR3 bases are TGTGCCACCAGCAGCCGGGACCTATGGAATTCACCCCTCCACTTT. It encodes CATSSRDLWNSPLHF.